The 27 T cell receptor beta chains below come from one sample, sequenced in a study of cytomegalovirus exposure and HLA in healthy donors. TCRdb's copy holds only in-frame clones and misses some; the assay was immunoSEQ multiplex PCR. The sample holds about 88,000 clones, 84% seen once. What was sequenced was PBMCs. All receptors come from a woman aged 18-29 years in good health and CMV-seropositive.

The gene calls are TRBV11-3 and TRBJ2-7, with D unresolved. Trimming removed 2 bases at V and 0 bases at J, with 14 bases between. The germline V gene encodes CDR1 SGHNT and CDR2 YENEEA. There are 16 residues in the CDR3. Here the CDR3 reads CASSLYCPEPSYEQYF. CDR3 DNA sequence: TGTGCCAGCAGCTTATACTGTCCGGAGCCCTCCTACGAGCAGTACTTC.

The CDR3 bases are TGTGCCAGCCATCCGTCGGACAGAGCTGAAGCTTTCTTT. Protein sequence: CASHPSDRAEAFF. The chain couples TRBV5-4 to TRBJ1-1; TRBD1 is a possible D gene (6 bases). The CDR3 runs to 13 residues. V gave up 7 bases and J gave up 6 bases, with 16 bases separating them. Germline-derived CDR1 and CDR2 are SGHNT and YYREEE (reference sequence).

The V gene is TRBV2, the J gene TRBJ1-2, with D hard to call. The germline V gene has CDR1 SNHLY and CDR2 FYNNEI. The CDR3 length is 17 residues. V was shortened by 2 bases and J by 4 bases, with 20 bases between the two germline ends. Here the CDR3 DNA reads TGTGCCAGCAGTGAACCGCTGGTCGGGCAGGCGGGCTATGGCTACACCTTC. This encodes CASSEPLVGQAGYGYTF.

This clone was counted a single time. The genes are TRBV28 and TRBJ1-2; possible D gene TRBD1, 6 bases. Trimming shortened V by 3 bases and J by 8 bases, and 16 bases separated the two germline ends. Per germline, CDR1 MDHEN and CDR2 SYDVKM. The length of the CDR3 is 14 residues. The CDR3 loop reads CASSLGTGRVGYTF. The DNA of the CDR3 is TGTGCCAGCAGTTTGGGTACAGGGAGGGTAGGCTACACCTTC.

This clone was seen just once. The chain couples TRBV4-3 to TRBJ1-6, with D maybe TRBD1 (5 bases). CDR1 and CDR2 (germline): LGHNA, YSLEER. V lost 4 bases, J lost 11 bases, and 24 bases lay in between. CDR3 length: 17 amino acids. CDR3 nucleotides: TGCGCCAGCAGCCCGACTCTTATCGGGGGTGGTGGAACACCCCTCCACTTT. This gives the protein CASSPTLIGGGGTPLHF.

The chain carries TRBV27 and TRBJ2-7; 7 nucleotides align to TRBD1. This CDR3 spans 15 amino acids. V lost 2 bases to trimming and J lost 2 bases; unmatched junction nucleotides: 6. CDR1 is MNHEY, CDR2 SMNVEV, per germline (reference sequence). CDR3 sequence reads: CASSLNTGVPYEQYF. The CDR3 nucleotides read TGTGCCAGCAGTTTAAATACAGGGGTCCCCTACGAGCAGTACTTC.

The chain uses TRBV5-1 and TRBJ2-2; D is ambiguous. V lost 1 base, J lost 0 bases, and 4 bases lay in between. The CDR3 covers 14 residues. Germline CDR1 and CDR2: SGHRS and YFSETQ. CDR3 loop: CASSLPANTGELFF. The CDR3 region has the DNA TGCGCCAGCAGCTTGCCAGCGAACACCGGGGAGCTGTTTTTT.

This clone was detected a few times. The chain uses TRBV27 and TRBJ1-6, with 7 bases matching TRBD1. After removal of 10 bases from V and 6 bases from J, the junction contained 9 bases not matched to a gene. Per germline, CDR1 MNHEY and CDR2 SMNVEV (reference sequence). The length of the CDR3 is 14 residues. The CDR3 DNA follows: TGTGCCACCACAGGTAACAGGGGTAATTCACCCCTCCACTTT. As protein: CATTGNRGNSPLHF.

The chain employs TRBV5-1 and TRBJ2-5; no firm D call. The CDR3 is made up of 14 amino acids. CDR1 is SGHRS, CDR2 YFSETQ, per germline. Trimming cost V 0 bases and J 2 bases, with 8 bases left between them. The CDR3 here is CASSLGQTQETQYF. The DNA for the CDR3 is TGCGCCAGCAGCTTGGGACAAACACAAGAGACCCAGTACTTC.

This rearrangement joins TRBV6-6 to TRBJ1-1, with a weak D call TRBD1 (6 bases). The V end was cut by 2 bases, the J end by 8 bases, with 9 bases between. Germline V gene lookup returns CDR1 MNHNY and CDR2 SVGAGI (reference sequence). CDR3 length equals 12 residues. The CDR3 sequence: CASSYRDREAFF. For the CDR3, the DNA is TGTGCCAGCAGTTACCGTGACAGGGAAGCTTTCTTT.

This clone was detected a few times. This chain uses TRBV6-5 with TRBJ1-6; tentative D call: TRBD1 (5 bases). The V gene's germline CDR1 is MNHEY and CDR2 SVGAGI. The CDR3 consists of 13 residues. Trimming stripped 2 bases from V and 8 bases from J, with 7 bases between. The CDR3 DNA follows: TGTGCCAGCAGTTACGAAGGGGATTCACCCCTCCACTTT. As protein: CASSYEGDSPLHF.

The chain combines TRBV5-4 with TRBJ2-6, with 7 nucleotides matching TRBD1. The germline V gene encodes CDR1 SGHNT and CDR2 YYREEE (reference sequence). The CDR3 totals 18 residues. V was pared by 0 bases and J by 3 bases, with 9 bases of the junction left unmatched. The CDR3 loop is CASSLGQGGLGGANVLTF. Written as DNA, the CDR3 is TGTGCCAGCAGCTTGGGACAGGGTGGTCTAGGTGGGGCCAACGTCCTGACTTTC.

The chain links TRBV13 to TRBJ2-3; TRBD2 aligns across 15 bases. The J segment lost 2 bases and the V segment lost 5 bases, leaving 8 bases of the junction unmatched. The CDR3 sequence is 18 residues long. Germline V CDR1 and CDR2: PRHDT, FYEKMQ (reference sequence). For the CDR3, the DNA is TGTGCCAGCAGCCGGGGACTAGCGGGGGGCCGACTCACAGATACGCAGTATTTT. Its protein is CASSRGLAGGRLTDTQYF.

This chain joins TRBV28 and TRBJ2-7; 7 positions match TRBD2. V lost 4 bases to trimming and J lost 0 bases; unmatched junction nucleotides: 12. CDR1 is MDHEN, CDR2 SYDVKM, per germline. This CDR3 is built from 17 residues. This CDR3 is CASSSQGEGPISYEQYF. The DNA for the CDR3 is TGTGCCAGCAGTTCGCAAGGGGAGGGCCCTATCTCCTACGAGCAGTACTTC.

This clone was seen just once. CDR3 sequence: CASSLGAFSGNTIYF. CDR3 sequence (DNA): TGTGCCAGCAGCTTAGGAGCTTTCTCTGGAAACACCATATATTTT. This chain connects TRBV5-8 to TRBJ1-3; D gene ambiguous. This CDR3 contains 15 residues. V lost 2 bases and J lost 0, with 9 bases in between. Per germline, CDR1 SGHTS and CDR2 YDEGEE.

A remark on this clone: Additional DNA sequences in this sample encode the identical CDR3. This sequence joins TRBV14 and TRBJ2-1; the match to TRBD2 covers 8 bases. This CDR3 has 16 residues. Germline V lookup: CDR1 SGHDN, CDR2 FVKESK. Losses at the gene ends were 0 bases for V and 5 bases for J; bases not matched to a gene: 6. The CDR3 DNA reads as TGTGCCAGCAGCCAAGAAACGGGGGGGCCGGACAATGAGCAGTTCTTC. This gives the protein CASSQETGGPDNEQFF. Looking up the rest from reference TRBV14 and TRBJ2-1 gives the full variable domain: EAGVTQFPSHSVIEKGQTVTLRCDPISGHDNLYWYRRVMGKEIKFLLHFVKESKQDESGMPNNRFLAERTGGTYSTLKVQPAELEDSGVYFCASSQETGGPDNEQFFGPGTRLTVL.

The chain joins TRBV10-2 to TRBJ1-2; D is uncertain. This CDR3 is built from 13 residues. Deletions cut 4 bases from V and 0 bases from J, with 6 bases between. Germline V gene lookup returns CDR1 WSHSY and CDR2 SAAADI. CDR3 sequence (DNA): TGCGCCAGCAGTGCCGGGACTAACTATGGCTACACCTTC. This gives the protein CASSAGTNYGYTF.

This clone has just a few counts. The chain joins TRBV28 to TRBJ1-5; the D gene is possibly TRBD1 (6 bases). CDR3 length: 15 residues. From germline, CDR1 is MDHEN and CDR2 SYDVKM. Trimming removed 4 bases from V and 6 bases from J, with 16 bases in between. CDR3 sequence reads: CASSSVGGRGQPQHF. For the CDR3, the DNA is TGTGCCAGCAGTTCAGTGGGGGGGCGCGGTCAGCCCCAGCATTTT.

The CDR3 loop reads CASSLEGDYGYTF. The DNA of the CDR3 is TGTGCCAGCAGCTTGGAAGGGGATTATGGCTACACCTTC. V usage is TRBV9 and J usage is TRBJ1-2, with D possibly TRBD1 on 5 matching bases. Looked up from germline, CDR1 is SGDLS and CDR2 is YYNGEE. CDR3 length: 13 amino acids. Trimming stripped 4 bases from V and 5 bases from J, with 12 bases between.

V and J are TRBV15 and TRBJ2-4; the match to TRBD1 covers 10 bases. The ends lost 2 bases at V and 0 bases at J; junction bases unmatched: 13. CDR1 is LNHNV and CDR2 is YYDKDF in the germline V gene (reference sequence). The CDR3 spans 20 residues. This CDR3 is CATSRRAGTGESLAKNIQYF. DNA of the CDR3: TGTGCCACCAGCAGACGAGCCGGGACAGGGGAATCCCTAGCCAAAAACATTCAGTACTTC.

CDR3 DNA: TGTGCCAGCAGCTTAGGTTGGCAGGGGGGAGATGAGCAGTTCTTC. Translation gives CASSLGWQGGDEQFF. This chain uses TRBV7-9 with TRBJ2-1; D possibly corresponds to TRBD1 (7 bases). The CDR3 covers 15 residues. V was pared by 1 base and J by 8 bases, with 15 bases between. From germline, CDR1 is SEHNR and CDR2 FQNEAQ (reference sequence).

This chain links TRBV19 with TRBJ2-1; 8 positions match TRBD2. CDR3 length: 14 amino acids. V trimming: 3 bases; J trimming: 6 bases; junction bases outside the gene matches: 4. Germline V gene sequence: CDR1 LNHDA, CDR2 SQIVND (reference sequence). The CDR3: CASSIGGGPNEQFF. The CDR3 DNA sequence: TGTGCCAGTAGTATCGGGGGGGGCCCCAATGAGCAGTTCTTC.

This chain uses TRBV6-1 with TRBJ2-7, with 12 bases that match TRBD2. The CDR3 runs 15 residues. Germline loops: CDR1 MNHNS, CDR2 SASEGT. V lost 7 bases, J lost 1 base, and 5 bases stayed unmatched. The CDR3 region is CASMPLAGGSYEQYF. The CDR3 DNA is TGTGCCAGCATGCCACTAGCGGGGGGTTCCTACGAGCAGTACTTC.

The chain combines TRBV10-3 with TRBJ2-5, with D tentatively TRBD2 (6 bases). The CDR3 length is 14 residues. Deletions cut 0 bases from V and 4 bases from J, with 9 bases between. Germline V gene sequence: CDR1 ENHRY, CDR2 SYGVKD. CDR3 DNA sequence: TGTGCCATCAGTGAGTCGTCCGGGGGAGAGACCCAGTACTTC. Translated: CAISESSGGETQYF.

The genes are TRBV28 and TRBJ1-2; TRBD1 aligns across 7 bases. The V gene end was trimmed by 5 bases and the J gene end by 4 bases; junction bases not matched to a gene: 16. Germline CDR1 MDHEN, CDR2 SYDVKM. The CDR3 runs to 17 residues. CDR3 sequence (DNA): TGTGCCAGCAGTGCTCCGGGACAGAACCTAGTCGGCTATGGCTACACCTTC. It encodes CASSAPGQNLVGYGYTF.

The chain uses TRBV4-2 and TRBJ2-3; 8 positions match TRBD2. From germline, CDR1 is LGHNA and CDR2 YNFKEQ. V lost 0 bases to trimming and J lost 5 bases; unmatched junction nucleotides: 10. This CDR3 spans 17 amino acids. The CDR3 bases are TGTGCCAGCAGCCAAGATCCGGGGGGCGGGGGGAAAGATACGCAGTATTTT. Its translation is CASSQDPGGGGKDTQYF.

This chain uses TRBV4-3 with TRBJ2-3; D is possibly TRBD2 (5 bases). V was shortened by 1 base and J by 2 bases, with 10 bases between the two germline ends. This CDR3 spans 15 amino acids. The germline CDR1 and CDR2 sequences are LGHNA and YSLEER. The CDR3 loop reads CASSQGAATTDTQYF. CDR3 nucleotides: TGCGCCAGCAGCCAAGGAGCGGCGACCACAGATACGCAGTATTTT.